Sequencing of this T cell receptor beta chain was carried out in a study of blood T cell repertoires in COVID-19. Study-wide background: PBMCs, B-cell-depleted T cells, or T cells were the source of the cDNA or gDNA that made up the material.

Participant ages covered about 18 to 89 years across 25 or so US areas. Which cohort a participant joined came from the clinical history participants gave. Germline-derived CDR1 and CDR2 are MNHEY and SMNVEV (reference sequence). CDR3 length: 17 residues. The V segment lost 6 bases and the J segment 1 base; nucleotides outside the gene matches: 11. Authors' methods: Cell counts per sample came from amplifying reference gene primers. Profiling relied on immunoSEQ multiplex PCR, and the TCRdb table lists in-frame clones only, not all of them. V, J and clone size derive from that table, while D and trimming were established from the DNA sequence. The top ten clones hold roughly 2% of a sample with around 420,000 clones, around 90% of them seen once.

This TCR came from a woman aged 40 to 49 with acute COVID-19. The V and J genes are TRBV27 and TRBJ2-5, with 10 bases identical to TRBD2. The sequenced sample consisted of PBMCs or T cells enriched from blood (not recorded which). The DNA for the CDR3 is TGTGCCAGCAGCCGTGGGTTATCTAGCGGGGGCCAAGAGACCCAGTACTTC. It yields the protein CASSRGLSSGGQETQYF.